This entry lists 8 T cell receptor beta chains sequenced from one sample in a study of T cell responses to AZD1222 COVID-19 vaccine. Clones were read by immunoSEQ multiplex PCR, and TCRdb kept only the in-frame ones, dropping some. Of around 86,000 clones in the sample, 90% were seen once. The sequencing used peripheral blood, collected on day 0 of AZD1222 vaccination. These receptors were obtained from an adult in good health.

The chain carries TRBV2 and TRBJ2-3; D not certain. V lost 8 bases and J lost 3, with 6 bases in between. CDR1 and CDR2 (germline): SNHLY, FYNNEI. The length of the CDR3 is 11 residues. DNA of the CDR3: TGTGCCAGCCTGCGGACAGATACGCAGTATTTT. Amino acid sequence: CASLRTDTQYF.

The rearrangement uses TRBV15 and TRBJ2-2; 8 bases fit TRBD1. Germline V gene lookup returns CDR1 LNHNV and CDR2 YYDKDF (reference sequence). This CDR3 region has 15 residues. V gave up 2 bases and J gave up 5 bases; unmatched junction bases: 4. The CDR3 sequence is CATSRNRGSTGELFF. The DNA of the CDR3 is TGTGCCACCAGCAGAAACAGGGGGAGTACCGGGGAGCTGTTTTTT.

In DNA, the CDR3 is TGTGCCAGTAGTACTTGGACGGTGAACACTGAAGCTTTCTTT. This gives the protein CASSTWTVNTEAFF. The gene calls are TRBV19 and TRBJ1-1; D not certain. V was cut by 4 bases and J by 0 bases, with 9 bases left in between. This CDR3 is 14 amino acids long. The germline V gene has CDR1 LNHDA and CDR2 SQIVND (reference sequence).

This chain connects TRBV19 to TRBJ1-4; unclear D gene. This CDR3 contains 16 residues. The germline V gene has CDR1 LNHDA and CDR2 SQIVND (reference sequence). V lost 6 bases to trimming and J lost 0 bases, with 14 bases between them. The CDR3 DNA sequence: TGTGCCAGTAGGGACCCCTCTGGGGCAACTAATGAAAAACTGTTTTTT. Protein: CASRDPSGATNEKLFF.

This clone came up a few times. The chain joins TRBV6-2 or TRBV6-3 to TRBJ2-1; TRBD2 is a possible D gene (6 bases). The germline CDR1 and CDR2 sequences are MNHEY and SVGEGT. V was clipped by 6 bases and J by 2 bases, with 20 bases between them. CDR3 size: 17 residues. The DNA of the CDR3 is TGTGCCAGCAGCAGCCCCCGGGACTTTCGCACCTACAATGAGCAGTTCTTC. It yields the protein CASSSPRDFRTYNEQFF.

The V call is TRBV27, the J call TRBJ2-4; D might be TRBD1 (7 bases). V was clipped by 7 bases and J by 6 bases, with 19 bases between them. The CDR3 has 15 residues. Germline CDR1 is MNHEY and CDR2 is SMNVEV (reference sequence). CDR3 bases: TGTGCCAGCACCCCAGGGGGGCCCGGGGGAAACATTCAGTACTTC. Amino acid sequence: CASTPGGPGGNIQYF.

The chain has TRBV6-6 and TRBJ2-7; no definite D call. Trimming took 6 bases from V and 4 from J, leaving 13 bases between them. The CDR3 loop spans 13 amino acids. Germline V lookup: CDR1 MNHNY, CDR2 SVGAGI (reference sequence). CDR3 sequence (DNA): TGTGCCAGCAGCGACCAAGAAGGGTACGAGCAGTACTTC. This gives the protein CASSDQEGYEQYF.

V is TRBV19 and J is TRBJ1-2; possibly TRBD1 for D (5 bases). Trimming shortened V by 4 bases and J by 0 bases, and 12 bases separated the two germline ends. Germline CDR1 and CDR2: LNHDA and SQIVND (reference sequence). The CDR3 extends over 15 amino acids. The CDR3 spells CASSRGDRPNYGYTF. The CDR3 DNA reads as TGTGCCAGTAGTAGAGGGGACCGCCCTAACTATGGCTACACCTTC.